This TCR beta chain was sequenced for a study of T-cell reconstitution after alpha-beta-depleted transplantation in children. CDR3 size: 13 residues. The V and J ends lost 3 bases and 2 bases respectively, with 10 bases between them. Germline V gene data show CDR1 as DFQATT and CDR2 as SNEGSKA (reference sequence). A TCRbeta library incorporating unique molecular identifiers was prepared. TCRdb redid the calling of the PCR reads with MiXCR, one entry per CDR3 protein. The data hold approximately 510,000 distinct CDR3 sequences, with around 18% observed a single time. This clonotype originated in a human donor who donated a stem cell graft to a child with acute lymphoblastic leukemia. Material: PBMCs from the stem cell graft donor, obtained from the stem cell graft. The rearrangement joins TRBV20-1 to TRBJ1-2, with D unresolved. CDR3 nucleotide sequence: TGCAGTGCTAGTGAAATTATCAACTATGGCTACACCTTC. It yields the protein CSASEIINYGYTF.